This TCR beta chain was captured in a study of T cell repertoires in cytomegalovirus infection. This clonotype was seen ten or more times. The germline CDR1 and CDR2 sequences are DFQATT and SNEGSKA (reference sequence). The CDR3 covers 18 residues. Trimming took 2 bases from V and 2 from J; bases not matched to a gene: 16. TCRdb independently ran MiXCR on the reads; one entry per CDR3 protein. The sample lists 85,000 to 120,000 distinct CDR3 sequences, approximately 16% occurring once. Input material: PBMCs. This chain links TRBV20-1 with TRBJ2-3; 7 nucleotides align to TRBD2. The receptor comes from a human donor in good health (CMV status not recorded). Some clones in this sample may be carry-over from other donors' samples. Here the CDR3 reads CSARPRRLASSFTDTQYF. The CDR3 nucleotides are TGCAGTGCTAGACCCCGCAGACTAGCCTCTAGTTTCACAGATACGCAGTATTTT.